Included here is one T cell receptor beta chain sequence, with context. These data are taken from a study of shared clonotypes between healthy human individuals. Study at large: CD4 naive cells filled three plates per donor, CD4 memory three, CD8 naive two and CD8 memory one.

Assay: immunoSEQ multiplex PCR; the TCRdb copy retains only in-frame clones and omits some. The sample lists some 2,400,000 clones, approximately 96% seen once, with around 0.13% in the top ten. This receptor was identified in a man between 18 and 29 years old in good health. The sequencing sample was made of naive CD4+ T cells sorted from blood. Specified subset: CD45RA+ positively selected.

CDR3 protein: CASSVAPNTDTQYF. The CDR3, as DNA: TGTGCCAGCAGCGTAGCCCCCAACACAGATACGCAGTATTTT. This chain joins TRBV9 and TRBJ2-3; D is unclear. CDR3 length: 14 amino acids. The V gene lost 0 bases and the J gene lost 2 bases, with 7 bases spanning the gap. Germline CDR1 is SGDLS and CDR2 is YYNGEE. Filled out from reference TRBV9 and TRBJ2-3, the complete variable domain reads DSGVTQTPKHLITATGQRVTLRCSPRSGDLSVYWYQQSLDQGLQFLIQYYNGEERAKGNILERFSAQQFPDLHSELNLSSLELGDSALYFCASSVAPNTDTQYFGPGTRLTVL.